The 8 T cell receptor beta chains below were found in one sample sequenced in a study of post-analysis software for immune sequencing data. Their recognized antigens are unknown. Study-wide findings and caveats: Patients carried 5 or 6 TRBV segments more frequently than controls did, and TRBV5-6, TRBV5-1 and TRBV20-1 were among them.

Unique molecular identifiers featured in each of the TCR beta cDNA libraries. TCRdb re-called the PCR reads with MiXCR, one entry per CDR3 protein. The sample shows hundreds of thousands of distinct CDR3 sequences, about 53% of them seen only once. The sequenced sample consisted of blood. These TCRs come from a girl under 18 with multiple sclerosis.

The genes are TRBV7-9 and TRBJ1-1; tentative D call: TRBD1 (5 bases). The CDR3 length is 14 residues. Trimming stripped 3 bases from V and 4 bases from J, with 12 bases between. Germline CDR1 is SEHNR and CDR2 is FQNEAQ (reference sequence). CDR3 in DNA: TGTGCCAGCAGCTTGGAGGGGAAGTCCACTGAAGCTTTCTTT. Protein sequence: CASSLEGKSTEAFF.

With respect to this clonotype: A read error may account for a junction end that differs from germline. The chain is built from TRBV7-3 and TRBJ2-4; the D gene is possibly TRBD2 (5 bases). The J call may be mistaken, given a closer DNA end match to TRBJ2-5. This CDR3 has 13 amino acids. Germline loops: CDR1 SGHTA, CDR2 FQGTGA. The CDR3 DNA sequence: TGTGCCAACAGCCCTATAGGGAGAGAGACCCAGTACTTC. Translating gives CANSPIGRETQYF.

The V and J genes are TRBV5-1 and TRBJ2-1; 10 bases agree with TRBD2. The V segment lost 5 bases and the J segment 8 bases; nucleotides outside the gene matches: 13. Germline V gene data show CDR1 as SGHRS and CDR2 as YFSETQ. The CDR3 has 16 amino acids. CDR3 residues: CASSPRRPSGSYEQFF. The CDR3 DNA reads TGCGCCAGCAGTCCCCGGCGGCCTAGCGGGAGCTATGAGCAGTTCTTC.

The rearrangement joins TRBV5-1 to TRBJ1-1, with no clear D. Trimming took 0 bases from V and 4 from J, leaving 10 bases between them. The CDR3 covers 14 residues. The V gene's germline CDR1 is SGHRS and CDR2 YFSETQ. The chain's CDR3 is CASSLASPGTEAFF. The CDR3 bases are TGCGCCAGCAGCTTGGCCAGTCCGGGCACTGAAGCTTTCTTT.

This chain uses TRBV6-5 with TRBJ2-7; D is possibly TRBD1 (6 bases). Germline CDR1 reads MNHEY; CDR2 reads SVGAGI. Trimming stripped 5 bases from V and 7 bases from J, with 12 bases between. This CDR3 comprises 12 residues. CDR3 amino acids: CASSIQGREQYF. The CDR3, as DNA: TGTGCCAGCAGTATACAGGGTCGTGAGCAGTACTTC.

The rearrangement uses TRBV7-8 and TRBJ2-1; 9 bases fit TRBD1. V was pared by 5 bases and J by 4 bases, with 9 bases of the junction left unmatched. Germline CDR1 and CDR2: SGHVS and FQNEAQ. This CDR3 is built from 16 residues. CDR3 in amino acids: CASSASRDRAYNEQFF. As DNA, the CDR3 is TGTGCCAGCAGCGCCAGCCGGGACAGGGCTTACAATGAGCAGTTCTTC.

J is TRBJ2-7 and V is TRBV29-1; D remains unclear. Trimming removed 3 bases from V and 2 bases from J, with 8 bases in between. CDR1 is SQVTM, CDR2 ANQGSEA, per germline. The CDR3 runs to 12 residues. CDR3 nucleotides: TGCAGCGTTGATATAGGGCCCTACGAGCAGTACTTC. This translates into CSVDIGPYEQYF.

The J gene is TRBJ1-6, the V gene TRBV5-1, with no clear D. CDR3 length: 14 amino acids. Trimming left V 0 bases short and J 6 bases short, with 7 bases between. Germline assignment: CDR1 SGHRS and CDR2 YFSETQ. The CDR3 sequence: CASSLGVANSPLHF. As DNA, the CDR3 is TGCGCCAGCAGCTTGGGGGTAGCTAATTCACCCCTCCACTTT. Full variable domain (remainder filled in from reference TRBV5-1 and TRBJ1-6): KAGVTQTPRYLIKTRGQQVTLSCSPISGHRSVSWYQQTPGQGLQFLFEYFSETQRNKGNFPGRFSGRQFSNSRSEMNVSTLELGDSALYLCASSLGVANSPLHFGNGTRLTVT.